This TCR beta chain was profiled in a study of PD-1 blockade in classical Hodgkin lymphoma. Specified time point: cycle 4 day 1 (C4D1), after more than five weeks of nivolumab. Each patient's relapse followed autologous stem cell transplantation, and brentuximab vedotin exposure varied. Only in-frame clones appear in the TCRdb table, and some are missing; sequencing was by immunoSEQ multiplex PCR. The repertoire holds tens of thousands of clones, with about 90% as singletons. Trimming took 4 bases from V and 1 from J, leaving 15 bases between them. Germline V gene data show CDR1 as SGHTS and CDR2 as YDEGEE. The CDR3 length is 16 residues.

Sample: peripheral blood mononuclear cells (PBMCs), taken before the fourth cycle of nivolumab. The J gene is TRBJ1-3, the V gene TRBV5-8; D possibly corresponds to TRBD1 (6 bases). This receptor was taken from a human donor with classical Hodgkin lymphoma. In DNA form, the CDR3 reads TGTGCCAGCAGCCGAGAGGGGGGGATATCTGGAAACACCATATATTTT. Protein sequence: CASSREGGISGNTIYF.